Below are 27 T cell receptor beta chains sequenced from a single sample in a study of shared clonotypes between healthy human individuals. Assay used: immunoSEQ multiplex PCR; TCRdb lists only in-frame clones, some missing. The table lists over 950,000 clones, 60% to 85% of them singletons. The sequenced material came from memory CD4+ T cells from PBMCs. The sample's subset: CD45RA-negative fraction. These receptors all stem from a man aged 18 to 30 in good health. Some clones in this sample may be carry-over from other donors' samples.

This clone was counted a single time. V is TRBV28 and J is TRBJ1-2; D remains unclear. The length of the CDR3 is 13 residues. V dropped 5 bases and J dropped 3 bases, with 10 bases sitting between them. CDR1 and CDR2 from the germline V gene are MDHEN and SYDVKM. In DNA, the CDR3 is TGTGCCAGCAGTGGGAGGATATACTATGGCTACACCTTC. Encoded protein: CASSGRIYYGYTF.

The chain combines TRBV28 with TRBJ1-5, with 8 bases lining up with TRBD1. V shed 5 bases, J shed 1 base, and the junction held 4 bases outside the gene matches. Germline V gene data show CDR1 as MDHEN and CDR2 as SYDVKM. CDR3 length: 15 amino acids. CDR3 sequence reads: CASSRTGRSNQPQHF. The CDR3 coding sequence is TGTGCCAGCAGTCGGACAGGGCGAAGCAATCAGCCCCAGCATTTT.

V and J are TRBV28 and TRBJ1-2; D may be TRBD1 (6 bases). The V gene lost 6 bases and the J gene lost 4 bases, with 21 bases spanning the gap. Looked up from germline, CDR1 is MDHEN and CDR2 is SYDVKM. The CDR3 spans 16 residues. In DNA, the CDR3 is TGTGCCAGCAGCCCATGGGGGCAGGGGAATCCCTATGGCTACACCTTC. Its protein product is CASSPWGQGNPYGYTF.

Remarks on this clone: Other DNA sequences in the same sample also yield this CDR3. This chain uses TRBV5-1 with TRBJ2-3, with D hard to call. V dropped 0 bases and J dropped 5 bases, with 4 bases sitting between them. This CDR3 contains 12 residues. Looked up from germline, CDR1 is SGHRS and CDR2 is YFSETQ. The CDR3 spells CASSLARDTQYF. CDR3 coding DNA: TGCGCCAGCAGCTTGGCCAGAGATACGCAGTATTTT.

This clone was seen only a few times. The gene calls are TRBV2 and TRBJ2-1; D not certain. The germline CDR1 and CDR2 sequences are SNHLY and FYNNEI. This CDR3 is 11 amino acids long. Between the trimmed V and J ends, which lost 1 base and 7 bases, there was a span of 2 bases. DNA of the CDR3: TGTGCCAGCAGTGAAGGTAATGAGCAGTTCTTC. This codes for CASSEGNEQFF.

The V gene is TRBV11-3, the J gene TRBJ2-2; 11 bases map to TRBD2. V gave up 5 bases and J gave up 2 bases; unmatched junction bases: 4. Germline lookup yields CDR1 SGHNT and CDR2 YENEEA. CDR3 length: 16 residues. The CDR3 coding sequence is TGTGCCAGCAGCCCCACTAGCGGGAGTAACACCGGGGAGCTGTTTTTT. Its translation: CASSPTSGSNTGELFF.

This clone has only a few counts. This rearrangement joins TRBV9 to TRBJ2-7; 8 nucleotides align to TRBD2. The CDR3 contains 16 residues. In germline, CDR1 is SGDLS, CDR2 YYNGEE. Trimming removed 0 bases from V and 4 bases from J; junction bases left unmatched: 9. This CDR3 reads CASSVGGGLDGYEQYF. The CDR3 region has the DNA TGTGCCAGCAGCGTAGGAGGGGGACTAGACGGGTACGAGCAGTACTTC.

CDR3 amino acids: CSVGGGPSTDTQYF. The CDR3 DNA follows: TGCAGCGTCGGCGGCGGTCCTAGCACAGATACGCAGTATTTT. V usage is TRBV29-1 and J usage is TRBJ2-3; D is unresolved. Deletions cut 6 bases from V and 0 bases from J, with 13 bases between. Germline CDR1 and CDR2: SQVTM and ANQGSEA. The length of the CDR3 is 14 residues.

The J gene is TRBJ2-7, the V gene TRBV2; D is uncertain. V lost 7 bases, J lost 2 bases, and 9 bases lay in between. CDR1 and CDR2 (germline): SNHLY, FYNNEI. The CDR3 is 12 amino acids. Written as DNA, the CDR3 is TGTGCCAGCATTGCGGCCACCTACGAGCAGTACTTC. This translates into CASIAATYEQYF. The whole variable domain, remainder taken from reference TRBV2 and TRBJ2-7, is EPEVTQTPSHQVTQMGQEVILRCVPISNHLYFYWYRQILGQKVEFLVSFYNNEISEKSEIFDDQFSVERPDGSNFTLKIRSTKLEDSAMYFCASIAATYEQYFGPGTRLTVT.

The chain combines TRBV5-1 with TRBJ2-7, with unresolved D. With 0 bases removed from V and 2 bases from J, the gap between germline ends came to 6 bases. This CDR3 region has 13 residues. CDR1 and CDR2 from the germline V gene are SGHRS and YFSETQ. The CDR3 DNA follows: TGCGCCAGCAGCTTGGACAGCACCTACGAGCAGTACTTC. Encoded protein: CASSLDSTYEQYF. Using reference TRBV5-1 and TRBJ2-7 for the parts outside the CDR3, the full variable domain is KAGVTQTPRYLIKTRGQQVTLSCSPISGHRSVSWYQQTPGQGLQFLFEYFSETQRNKGNFPGRFSGRQFSNSRSEMNVSTLELGDSALYLCASSLDSTYEQYFGPGTRLTVT.

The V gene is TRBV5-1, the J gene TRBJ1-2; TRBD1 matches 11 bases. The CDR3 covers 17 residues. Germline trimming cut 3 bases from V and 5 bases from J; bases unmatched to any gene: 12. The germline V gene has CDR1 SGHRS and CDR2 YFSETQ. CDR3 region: CASSYHSGTGGRYGYTF. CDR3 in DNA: TGCGCCAGCAGCTATCATTCCGGGACAGGGGGAAGGTATGGCTACACCTTC.

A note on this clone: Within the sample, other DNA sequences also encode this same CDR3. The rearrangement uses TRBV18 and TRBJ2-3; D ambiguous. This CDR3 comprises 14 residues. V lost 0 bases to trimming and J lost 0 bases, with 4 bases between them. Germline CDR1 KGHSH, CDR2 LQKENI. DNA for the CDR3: TGTGCCAGCTCACCACCGGGTAGCACAGATACGCAGTATTTT. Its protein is CASSPPGSTDTQYF. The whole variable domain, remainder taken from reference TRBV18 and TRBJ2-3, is NAGVMQNPRHLVRRRGQEARLRCSPMKGHSHVYWYRQLPEEGLKFMVYLQKENIIDESGMPKERFSAEFPKEGPSILRIQQVVRGDSAAYFCASSPPGSTDTQYFGPGTRLTVL.

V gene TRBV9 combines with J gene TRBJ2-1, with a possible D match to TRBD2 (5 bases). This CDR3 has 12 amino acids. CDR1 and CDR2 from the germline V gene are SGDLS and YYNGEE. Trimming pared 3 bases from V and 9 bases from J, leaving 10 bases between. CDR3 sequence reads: CASSERESEQFF. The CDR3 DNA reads TGTGCCAGCAGCGAAAGGGAGTCTGAGCAGTTCTTC.

DNA of the CDR3: TGCGCCAGCAGCTTGGCGGCATCCGAGGGTGGCCAGTACTTC. The encoded protein is CASSLAASEGGQYF. The chain couples TRBV5-1 to TRBJ2-5, with a possible D match to TRBD2 (5 bases). The V end lost 0 bases, the J end lost 10 bases, and 16 bases lay between the germline ends. Per germline, CDR1 SGHRS and CDR2 YFSETQ. The CDR3 spans 14 residues.

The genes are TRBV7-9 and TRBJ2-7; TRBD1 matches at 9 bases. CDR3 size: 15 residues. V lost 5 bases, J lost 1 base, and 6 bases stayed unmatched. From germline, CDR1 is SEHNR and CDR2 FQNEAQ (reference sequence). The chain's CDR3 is CASSPRDRESYEQYF. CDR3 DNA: TGTGCCAGCAGCCCCCGGGACAGGGAGTCCTACGAGCAGTACTTC.

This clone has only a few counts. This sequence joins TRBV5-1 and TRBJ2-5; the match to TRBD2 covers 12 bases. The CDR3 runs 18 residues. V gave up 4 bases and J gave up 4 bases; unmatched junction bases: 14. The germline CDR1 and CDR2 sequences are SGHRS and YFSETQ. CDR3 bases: TGCGCCAGCAGCCCAGGGACTAGCGGGTTTCTGCGAGGAGAGACCCAGTACTTC. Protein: CASSPGTSGFLRGETQYF.

The DNA of the CDR3 is TGTGCCAGCAGCTTAGGTAGCAGTAGGGGGCGGGCGGAAGAGCAGTACTTC. It codes for CASSLGSSRGRAEEQYF. The rearrangement joins TRBV7-2 to TRBJ2-7; 7 positions match TRBD1. Germline CDR1 is SGHTA and CDR2 is FQGNSA. After removal of 1 base from V and 7 bases from J, the junction contained 16 bases not matched to a gene. The CDR3 length is 17 residues.

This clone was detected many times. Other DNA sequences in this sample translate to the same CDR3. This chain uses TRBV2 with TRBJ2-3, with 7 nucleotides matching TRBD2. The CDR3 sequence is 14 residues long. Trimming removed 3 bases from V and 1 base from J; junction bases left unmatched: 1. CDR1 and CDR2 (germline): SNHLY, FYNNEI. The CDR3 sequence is CASSEGGGTDTQYF. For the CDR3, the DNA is TGTGCCAGCAGTGAGGGGGGGGGCACAGATACGCAGTATTTT. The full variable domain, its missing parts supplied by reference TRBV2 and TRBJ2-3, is EPEVTQTPSHQVTQMGQEVILRCVPISNHLYFYWYRQILGQKVEFLVSFYNNEISEKSEIFDDQFSVERPDGSNFTLKIRSTKLEDSAMYFCASSEGGGTDTQYFGPGTRLTVL.

CDR3 sequence reads: CASSTDRNTEAFF. CDR3 nucleotide sequence: TGTGCCAGCTCGACGGACAGAAACACTGAAGCTTTCTTT. This sequence joins TRBV18 and TRBJ1-1; D perhaps matches TRBD1 (6 bases). This CDR3 has 13 residues. CDR1 is KGHSH and CDR2 is LQKENI in the germline V gene. V lost 6 bases, J lost 2 bases, and 10 bases lay in between.

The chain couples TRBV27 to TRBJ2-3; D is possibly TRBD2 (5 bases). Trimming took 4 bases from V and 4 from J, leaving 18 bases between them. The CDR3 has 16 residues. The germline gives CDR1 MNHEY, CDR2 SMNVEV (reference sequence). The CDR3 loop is CASSSPALEGSDTQYF. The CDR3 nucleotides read TGTGCCAGCAGTTCCCCCGCACTAGAGGGATCAGATACGCAGTATTTT.

The CDR3 spells CASTYSGNTIYF. The CDR3 nucleotides are TGTGCCAGCACATACTCTGGAAACACCATATATTTT. This chain links TRBV28 with TRBJ1-3; D not resolved. Germline loops: CDR1 MDHEN, CDR2 SYDVKM. The CDR3 extends over 12 amino acids. V lost 7 bases, J lost 0 bases, and 4 bases lay in between.

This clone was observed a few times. CDR3 in amino acids: CASSFEGGPPGELFF. CDR3 DNA: TGTGCCAGCAGTTTTGAAGGAGGTCCCCCCGGGGAGCTGTTTTTT. The chain couples TRBV28 to TRBJ2-2; D might be TRBD2 (5 bases). CDR1 is MDHEN, CDR2 SYDVKM, per germline. V shed 3 bases and J shed 6 bases, with 14 bases lying between them. This CDR3 is built from 15 residues.

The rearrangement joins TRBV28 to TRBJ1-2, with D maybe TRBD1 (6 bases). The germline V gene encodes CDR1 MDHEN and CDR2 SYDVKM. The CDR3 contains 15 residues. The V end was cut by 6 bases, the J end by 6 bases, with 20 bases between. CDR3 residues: CASSLRPNGGHGYTF. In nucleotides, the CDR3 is TGTGCCAGCAGCCTACGACCGAATGGGGGGCATGGCTACACCTTC.

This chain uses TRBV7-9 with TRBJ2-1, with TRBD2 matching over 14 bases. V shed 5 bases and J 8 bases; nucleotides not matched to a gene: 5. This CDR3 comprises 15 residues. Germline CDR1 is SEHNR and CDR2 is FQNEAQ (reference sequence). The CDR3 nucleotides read TGTGCCAGCAGCCTTGGACTAGCGGGAGGAGATGAGCAGTTCTTC. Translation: CASSLGLAGGDEQFF.

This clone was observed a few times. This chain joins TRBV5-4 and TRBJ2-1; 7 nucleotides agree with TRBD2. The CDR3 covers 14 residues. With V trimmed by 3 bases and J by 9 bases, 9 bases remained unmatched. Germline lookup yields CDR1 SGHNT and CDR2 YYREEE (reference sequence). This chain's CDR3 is CASSYQTSSGEQFF. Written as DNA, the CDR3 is TGTGCCAGCAGCTACCAGACTAGCTCGGGTGAGCAGTTCTTC.

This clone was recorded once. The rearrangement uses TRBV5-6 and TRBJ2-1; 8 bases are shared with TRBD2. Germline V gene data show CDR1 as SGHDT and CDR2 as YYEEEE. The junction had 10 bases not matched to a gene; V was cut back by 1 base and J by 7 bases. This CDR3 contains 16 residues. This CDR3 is CASSLMTGGEWNEQFF. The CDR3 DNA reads TGTGCCAGCAGCTTGATGACGGGAGGGGAGTGGAATGAGCAGTTCTTC.

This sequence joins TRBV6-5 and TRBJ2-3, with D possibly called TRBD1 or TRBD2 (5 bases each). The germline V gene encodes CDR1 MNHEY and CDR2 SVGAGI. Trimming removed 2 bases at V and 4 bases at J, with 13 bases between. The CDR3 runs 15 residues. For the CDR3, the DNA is TGTGCCAGCAGTTACAAGGGACCCGACGCAGATACGCAGTATTTT. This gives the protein CASSYKGPDADTQYF.